This TCR beta chain was sequenced in a study of T cell repertoires in cytomegalovirus infection. On this clonotype itself: Its specificity is not known.

TCRdb itself ran the reads through MiXCR, one entry per CDR3 protein. The sample includes over 45,000 distinct CDR3 sequences, more than 15% of them seen just once. The CDR3 is 15 amino acids. V dropped 5 bases and J dropped 3; count of bases not matched to a gene: 6. The germline V gene has CDR1 LNHDA and CDR2 SQIVND (reference sequence). The chain uses TRBV19 and TRBJ2-7; 11 bases agree with TRBD2. The specimen comprised CD8+ T cells from cultured PBMCs, sampled from culture after CMV antigen stimulation. The sequence derives from a human donor in good health (CMV status not recorded). Some clones in this sample may be carry-over from other donors' samples. The CDR3 sequence: CASSPVAGGDYEQYF. The CDR3 DNA sequence: TGTGCCAGTAGTCCAGTAGCGGGAGGGGACTACGAGCAGTACTTC.